These 32 T cell receptor beta chains share one sample of origin, sequenced in a study of breast tumors, draining lymph nodes, adjacent tissues. Via MiXCR, TCRdb re-called the multiplex PCR reads, giving one row per CDR3 protein. Counted here are some 100,000 distinct CDR3 sequences, about 20% occurring once; the ten biggest clones make up approximately 1.3%. Samples came from axillary lymph nodes draining the breast cancer. The sample taken for sequencing was axillary lymph node tissue. Every receptor here comes from a female donor with breast cancer. Some clones in this sample may be carry-over from other donors' samples.

V gene TRBV14 combines with J gene TRBJ2-1, with 8 bases that match TRBD2. Germline trimming cut 1 base from V and 3 bases from J; bases unmatched to any gene: 5. Per germline, CDR1 SGHDN and CDR2 FVKESK. The CDR3 runs 16 residues. CDR3 protein: CASSQGFSGNYNEQFF. DNA of the CDR3: TGTGCCAGCAGCCAAGGGTTTAGCGGGAACTACAATGAGCAGTTCTTC.

There are many counts of this clonotype. CDR3 in amino acids: CASSVVGGERRYEQYF. In DNA, the CDR3 is TGTGCCAGCAGCGTAGTTGGTGGAGAAAGACGCTACGAGCAGTACTTC. This rearrangement joins TRBV9 to TRBJ2-7; no reliable D call. V was shortened by 0 bases and J by 3 bases, with 16 bases between the two germline ends. Germline V gene sequence: CDR1 SGDLS, CDR2 YYNGEE. The CDR3 loop spans 16 amino acids. The whole variable domain, filled in from reference TRBV9 and TRBJ2-7, reads DSGVTQTPKHLITATGQRVTLRCSPRSGDLSVYWYQQSLDQGLQFLIQYYNGEERAKGNILERFSAQQFPDLHSELNLSSLELGDSALYFCASSVVGGERRYEQYFGPGTRLTVT.

This clonotype occurred many times. The chain uses TRBV7-9 and TRBJ2-1; 7 bases match TRBD1. Germline values: CDR1 SEHNR, CDR2 FQNEAQ (reference sequence). V lost 8 bases, J lost 11 bases, and 15 bases stayed unmatched. The CDR3 loop spans 14 amino acids. CDR3 in DNA: TGTGCCAGCCAGGGGGTGGGGATATTTTTAAAGCAGTTCTTC. The encoded protein is CASQGVGIFLKQFF. Full variable domain (remainder filled in from reference TRBV7-9 and TRBJ2-1): DTGVSQNPRHKITKRGQNVTFRCDPISEHNRLYWYRQTLGQGPEFLTYFQNEAQLEKSRLLSDRFSAERPKGSFSTLEIQRTEQGDSAMYLCASQGVGIFLKQFFGPGTRLTVL.

This clonotype was counted between two and nine times. The chain carries TRBV2 and TRBJ1-5; D unresolved. CDR3 length: 14 amino acids. With 7 bases removed from V and 3 bases from J, the gap between germline ends came to 13 bases. The germline gives CDR1 SNHLY, CDR2 FYNNEI. Here the CDR3 reads CASKEQISNQPQHF. CDR3 DNA: TGTGCCAGCAAGGAACAAATCTCCAATCAGCCCCAGCATTTT.

This clonotype has at least ten counts. V gene TRBV30 combines with J gene TRBJ2-2; tentatively, D is TRBD1 (5 bases). The CDR3 is 13 amino acids. The germline V gene encodes CDR1 GTSNPN and CDR2 SVGIG (reference sequence). The V end lost 6 bases, the J end lost 1 base, and 9 bases lay between the germline ends. The CDR3 sequence is CACDRMNTGELFF. CDR3 DNA sequence: TGTGCCTGCGACAGAATGAACACCGGGGAGCTGTTTTTT.

This clonotype was seen many times. The chain carries TRBV13 and TRBJ2-5; D is ambiguous. Per germline, CDR1 PRHDT and CDR2 FYEKMQ (reference sequence). Trimming took 2 bases from V and 0 from J, leaving 13 bases between them. The CDR3 is 16 residues long. The DNA for the CDR3 is TGTGCCAGCAGCTTACGACCCTACTCCAACCAAGAGACCCAGTACTTC. This sequence encodes CASSLRPYSNQETQYF.

A remark on this clonotype: This sequence may be a read error, since a much larger clone differs from it by one base. The chain links TRBV19 to TRBJ1-5; no firm D call. Per the germline V gene, CDR1 is LNHDA and CDR2 is SQIVND (reference sequence). This CDR3 spans 14 amino acids. CDR3 region: CAGSLTYSNQPQHF. CDR3 DNA: TGTGCCGGTAGTTTGACCTATAGCAATCAGCCCCAGCATTTT.

This clonotype was seen many times. V is TRBV20-1 and J is TRBJ2-1; 9 positions agree with TRBD2. V dropped 6 bases and J dropped 9; count of bases not matched to a gene: 15. The CDR3 is 15 residues long. Germline lookup yields CDR1 DFQATT and CDR2 SNEGSKA (reference sequence). CDR3 amino acids: CSATLFSGSVGEQFF. CDR3 sequence (DNA): TGCAGTGCCACCCTCTTTAGCGGGAGTGTCGGTGAGCAGTTCTTC.

This rearrangement joins TRBV13 to TRBJ2-2, with D perhaps assigned TRBD1 or TRBD2 (5 bases each). The germline V and J ends were trimmed by 4 bases and 3 bases, with 9 bases remaining between them. The CDR3 covers 14 residues. Germline V gives CDR1 PRHDT, CDR2 FYEKMQ (reference sequence). CDR3 sequence: CASSSGGHTGELFF. As DNA, the CDR3 is TGTGCCAGCAGCTCTGGGGGTCACACCGGGGAGCTGTTTTTT.

The sample holds many counts of this clonotype. The V gene is TRBV20-1, the J gene TRBJ1-5; TRBD1 might be the D (6 bases). The germline V gene has CDR1 DFQATT and CDR2 SNEGSKA (reference sequence). This CDR3 spans 15 amino acids. With 6 bases removed from V and 7 bases from J, the gap between germline ends came to 22 bases. The CDR3 loop is CSAGREGTGNQPQHF. Here the CDR3 DNA reads TGCAGTGCAGGCCGGGAAGGTACAGGGAACCAGCCCCAGCATTTT.

The chain couples TRBV19 to TRBJ1-1; 9 nucleotides agree with TRBD1. CDR3 size: 13 residues. CDR1 and CDR2 from the germline V gene are LNHDA and SQIVND (reference sequence). With 5 bases clipped from V and 6 bases from J, the junction kept 4 bases outside the gene matches. CDR3 amino acids: CASSVTGGPEAFF. In DNA, the CDR3 is TGTGCCAGTAGTGTAACAGGGGGCCCTGAAGCTTTCTTT.

The rearrangement uses TRBV7-3 and TRBJ2-5; TRBD2 is a possible D gene (5 bases). Germline CDR1 reads SGHTA; CDR2 reads FQGTGA. The CDR3 is made up of 14 amino acids. V was trimmed by 11 bases and J by 4 bases, leaving 20 bases between them. The CDR3 DNA reads TGTGCCCGCGGCCCGGGATCTCTCCGAGAGACCCAGTACTTC. This gives the protein CARGPGSLRETQYF.

This clonotype occurred many times. The genes are TRBV5-1 and TRBJ2-1; a possible D gene is TRBD2 (7 bases). The germline gives CDR1 SGHRS, CDR2 YFSETQ. The CDR3 totals 14 residues. V was pared by 4 bases and J by 10 bases, with 18 bases between. As DNA, the CDR3 is TGCGCCAGCAGCCCGACTATGCGGGGGCACGAGCAGTTCTTC. This codes for CASSPTMRGHEQFF.

The table lists this clonotype with many counts. The rearrangement links TRBV5-4 to TRBJ2-5, with 11 bases lining up with TRBD2. J gave up 4 bases and V 2 bases, and 4 bases lay outside the gene matches. The germline V gene has CDR1 SGHNT and CDR2 YYREEE (reference sequence). This CDR3 is 15 amino acids long. CDR3 DNA sequence: TGTGCCAGCAGCTTACTAGCGGGAGTTGGAGAGACCCAGTACTTC. Amino acids: CASSLLAGVGETQYF.

For this clonotype: The junction shows a germline mismatch at one end, possibly a read error. V gene TRBV5-1 combines with J gene TRBJ1-2; TRBD1 is a possible D gene (6 bases). Germline values: CDR1 SGHRS, CDR2 YFSETQ. This CDR3 has 16 amino acids. Written as DNA, the CDR3 is TGCGCCGGCAGCTTTGCACCATCCCAGGGGAACGCTGGCTACACCTTC. It codes for CAGSFAPSQGNAGYTF.

This clonotype was recorded many times. This chain uses TRBV4-1 with TRBJ2-1; 8 bases match TRBD2. CDR3 size: 16 residues. After removal of 3 bases from V and 7 bases from J, the junction contained 11 bases not matched to a gene. CDR1 is MGHRA and CDR2 is YSYEKL in the germline V gene. The chain's CDR3 is CASSHLSGTRSNEQFF. DNA for the CDR3: TGCGCCAGCAGCCACTTATCCGGGACTAGGAGTAATGAGCAGTTCTTC.

This clonotype was recorded many times. The CDR3 nucleotides are TGTGCCAGCAGGAGACAGGGGAATGAGCAGTTCTTC. Protein: CASRRQGNEQFF. The rearrangement joins TRBV2 to TRBJ2-1; 8 nucleotides line up with TRBD1. CDR3 length: 12 residues. Germline V lookup: CDR1 SNHLY, CDR2 FYNNEI. V lost 6 bases and J lost 7; bases outside the gene matches: 2.

The V and J genes are TRBV6-5 and TRBJ1-1; 7 bases match TRBD1. The CDR3 is 13 residues long. Germline CDR1 is MNHEY and CDR2 is SVGAGI. With V trimmed by 7 bases and J by 4 bases, 6 bases remained unmatched. In DNA, the CDR3 is TGTGCCAGCAAAGCCCAGGGGGGCACTGAAGCTTTCTTT. It is translated as CASKAQGGTEAFF.

At least ten counts were recorded for this clonotype. The chain recombines TRBV6-5 with TRBJ2-1, with 13 bases that match TRBD2. With V trimmed by 6 bases and J by 0 bases, 11 bases remained unmatched. CDR3 length equals 19 residues. Germline V lookup: CDR1 MNHEY, CDR2 SVGAGI. The CDR3 sequence: CASSRTSGSAGGSYNEQFF. The CDR3 bases are TGTGCCAGCAGCCGGACTAGCGGGAGTGCCGGGGGCTCCTACAATGAGCAGTTCTTC.

The table lists this clonotype with many counts. The rearrangement joins TRBV6-6 to TRBJ2-1; D might be TRBD2 (6 bases). Trimming shortened V by 2 bases and J by 5 bases, and 10 bases separated the two germline ends. Per germline, CDR1 MNHNY and CDR2 SVGAGI (reference sequence). The CDR3 is 14 amino acids. The CDR3, as DNA: TGTGCCAGCAGTTACCCGGGACTTAACAATGAGCAGTTCTTC. Encoded protein: CASSYPGLNNEQFF.

At least ten counts were recorded for this clonotype. This chain joins TRBV6-5 and TRBJ2-5; 7 bases align to TRBD1. With V trimmed by 6 bases and J by 7 bases, 8 bases remained unmatched. The CDR3 has 13 residues. Germline-derived CDR1 and CDR2 are MNHEY and SVGAGI. CDR3 DNA: TGTGCCAGCAGCCCTTTACCAGGGGGGACCCAGTACTTC. Its protein is CASSPLPGGTQYF.

The CDR3 DNA reads as TGTGCCAGCAGGGGGGGACAGGGCACAGATACGCAGTATTTT. It is translated as CASRGGQGTDTQYF. V is TRBV2 and J is TRBJ2-3; TRBD1 matches at 8 bases. Germline V gene data show CDR1 as SNHLY and CDR2 as FYNNEI. This CDR3 region has 14 residues. Losses at the gene ends were 6 bases for V and 1 base for J; bases not matched to a gene: 3.

This clonotype has a count of ten or more. This chain joins TRBV2 and TRBJ2-5; unclear D gene. Trimming removed 1 base at V and 3 bases at J, with 6 bases between. The CDR3 runs to 13 residues. CDR1 is SNHLY and CDR2 is FYNNEI in the germline V gene. The CDR3 spells CASSEDSKETQYF. Here the CDR3 DNA reads TGTGCCAGCAGTGAAGACAGCAAAGAGACCCAGTACTTC.

This clonotype came up many times. The chain has TRBV4-1 and TRBJ2-5; TRBD2 is a possible D gene (5 bases). The V gene lost 0 bases and the J gene lost 4 bases, with 12 bases spanning the gap. Germline values: CDR1 MGHRA, CDR2 YSYEKL. There are 15 residues in the CDR3. CDR3 DNA sequence: TGCGCCAGCAGCCAAGATTGGTCTCGGGGAGAGACCCAGTACTTC. This translates into CASSQDWSRGETQYF.

This clonotype was counted ten times or more. The V and J genes are TRBV4-1 and TRBJ1-3; 9 bases match TRBD1. Trimming removed 1 base from V and 6 bases from J; junction bases left unmatched: 4. This CDR3 is built from 15 residues. CDR1 and CDR2 (germline): MGHRA, YSYEKL. The CDR3 DNA sequence: TGCGCCAGCAGCCAAGGTTTACAGGGGGCAAACACCATATATTTT. Its translation: CASSQGLQGANTIYF.

As to this clonotype: Just one base apart from a much larger clone, this may be a read error. Because it lacks the conserved phenylalanine or tryptophan at the end, this CDR3 is likely a read error. The V and J genes are TRBV5-1 and TRBJ2-1; 8 bases align to TRBD1. The CDR3 consists of 15 residues. The junction had 7 bases not matched to a gene; V was cut back by 3 bases and J by 5 bases. CDR1 and CDR2 from the germline V gene are SGHRS and YFSETQ. The DNA of the CDR3 is TGCGCCAGCAGCTCCGACCGGACAGGGCACAATGAGCAGTTCCTC. Translating gives CASSSDRTGHNEQFL.

This clonotype was counted at least ten times. This rearrangement joins TRBV29-1 to TRBJ2-7, with D perhaps matching TRBD1 (7 bases). This CDR3 spans 13 amino acids. V lost 6 bases, J lost 2 bases, and 14 bases lay in between. Germline lookup yields CDR1 SQVTM and CDR2 ANQGSEA. The CDR3 sequence is CSVGGTETYEQYF. The CDR3 DNA reads as TGCAGCGTGGGCGGGACAGAGACCTACGAGCAGTACTTC.

CDR3 sequence: CASSFQTGPWGYTF. The CDR3 DNA sequence: TGTGCCAGCAGCTTCCAAACAGGTCCATGGGGCTACACCTTC. The chain links TRBV5-5 to TRBJ1-2, with a weak D call TRBD1 (5 bases). V shed 2 bases and J shed 8 bases, with 16 bases lying between them. CDR1 and CDR2 from the germline V gene are SGHKS and YYEKEE (reference sequence). The CDR3 loop spans 14 amino acids.

This rearrangement joins TRBV18 to TRBJ2-2; D possibly corresponds to TRBD1 (6 bases). Per germline, CDR1 KGHSH and CDR2 LQKENI. The CDR3 length is 16 residues. V dropped 1 base and J dropped 0 bases, with 9 bases sitting between them. CDR3 sequence reads: CASSPLTGSNTGELFF. In DNA form, the CDR3 reads TGTGCCAGCTCACCACTAACAGGGTCGAACACCGGGGAGCTGTTTTTT.

This clonotype was observed many times. This rearrangement joins TRBV2 to TRBJ1-2; 7 nucleotides line up with TRBD1. J gave up 0 bases and V 6 bases, and 7 bases lay outside the gene matches. Germline loops: CDR1 SNHLY, CDR2 FYNNEI. The CDR3 totals 15 residues. The CDR3 protein is CASRPGTATNYGYTF. The CDR3 DNA is TGTGCCAGCAGGCCCGGGACAGCGACTAACTATGGCTACACCTTC.

In its sample, this clonotype was seen a few times. This chain links TRBV3-1 with TRBJ2-1, with D unclear. The CDR3 spans 16 residues. V shed 0 bases and J shed 4 bases, with 13 bases lying between them. Per the germline V gene, CDR1 is LGHDT and CDR2 is YNNKEL (reference sequence). CDR3 residues: CASSQDRRLGYNEQFF. DNA for the CDR3: TGTGCCAGCAGCCAAGATAGGCGTTTAGGGTACAATGAGCAGTTCTTC.

This clonotype has ten or more counts. This CDR3 reads CSGRQGPSYEQYF. The CDR3, as DNA: TGCAGTGGCCGACAGGGACCCTCCTACGAGCAGTACTTC. V and J are TRBV20-1 and TRBJ2-7; 7 nucleotides line up with TRBD1. The CDR3 has 13 amino acids. CDR1 DFQATT and CDR2 SNEGSKA come from the germline V gene (reference sequence). The trim removed 7 bases at V and 0 bases at J, leaving 6 bases unmatched.